Below, 5 T cell receptor beta chains from the same sample are listed, as sequenced in a study of cytomegalovirus exposure and HLA in healthy donors (dated by TCRdb to about 2017). The library relied on the immunoSEQ multiplex PCR assay. TCRdb holds this immuneACCESS table with in-frame rearrangements only. Some clones are missing; in checked studies, unresolved V genes explain under half, and the rest has no known cause. The sample table shows 150,000 to 200,000 clones, and about 82% are seen once. The ten largest clonotypes hold more than 1.1% of the sample. Sequenced sample: PBMCs. Receptors originate from a woman younger than 30 in good health and CMV-seronegative.

This sequence joins TRBV2 and TRBJ1-5; 7 bases match TRBD1. Germline V gene sequence: CDR1 SNHLY, CDR2 FYNNEI. The J segment lost 0 bases and the V segment lost 6 bases, leaving 14 bases of the junction unmatched. CDR3 length equals 18 residues. The CDR3 region has the DNA TGTGCCAGCAGCCCTCTCCAGGGGGGCGCGAGTAGCAATCAGCCCCAGCATTTT. This translates into CASSPLQGGASSNQPQHF.

This clone was seen once. This rearrangement joins TRBV29-1 to TRBJ1-2, with a tentative D call TRBD1 (6 bases). The V and J ends lost 3 bases and 2 bases respectively, with 10 bases between them. The CDR3 sequence is 13 residues long. Germline CDR1 and CDR2: SQVTM and ANQGSEA. CDR3 loop: CSVDYRENYGYTF. The CDR3 DNA reads as TGCAGCGTTGATTACAGGGAAAACTATGGCTACACCTTC.

The J gene is TRBJ2-1, the V gene TRBV5-6, with 7 bases fitting TRBD1. V shed 3 bases and J 0 bases; nucleotides not matched to a gene: 6. The CDR3 runs to 16 residues. Germline loops: CDR1 SGHDT, CDR2 YYEEEE. CDR3 in DNA: TGTGCCAGCAGCTCAGTACAGGGGAGCTCCTACAATGAGCAGTTCTTC. Its translation is CASSSVQGSSYNEQFF.

This clone was picked up a small number of times. The chain uses TRBV6-1 and TRBJ1-2; 7 nucleotides agree with TRBD1. Germline trimming cut 4 bases from V and 3 bases from J; bases unmatched to any gene: 11. This CDR3 region has 16 residues. CDR1 is MNHNS and CDR2 is SASEGT in the germline V gene. CDR3 protein: CASSGSGQLRYYGYTF. For the CDR3, the DNA is TGTGCCAGCAGTGGCTCGGGACAGCTGCGTTACTATGGCTACACCTTC.

This clone was seen only a few times. The chain has TRBV7-6 and TRBJ2-5; no clear D. Germline V gene lookup returns CDR1 SGHVS and CDR2 FNYEAQ. With 2 bases removed from V and 7 bases from J, the gap between germline ends came to 11 bases. The CDR3 extends over 13 amino acids. CDR3 sequence (DNA): TGTGCCAGCAGCTTAAATAATCGAGGGACCCAGTACTTC. Its translation: CASSLNNRGTQYF.